The rows below give T cell receptor beta chains drawn from one sample of a study of cytomegalovirus exposure and HLA in healthy donors. Libraries were prepared by immunoSEQ multiplex PCR; TCRdb keeps only in-frame clonotypes and omits some of them. The repertoire holds around 140,000 clones, with roughly four fifths as singletons. The sample was PBMCs. These receptors originate from a woman in her fifties or sixties in good health and CMV-seropositive. The CDR3 runs from the conserved cysteine through the conserved F or W. The order of the fields is D gene, clone size, J gene, V gene, CDR3 protein, CDR3 DNA. D genes are given only for firm matches. Expanded clones are given a class, and other clones once, few, many or no size at all.

TRBD1 | - | TRBJ1-5 | TRBV6-1 | CASSDRGQYSNQPQHF | TGTGCCAGCAGTGACAGGGGACAGTATAGCAATCAGCCCCAGCATTTT
- | - | TRBJ1-1 | TRBV6-5 | CASSYSGRSNTEAFF | TGTGCCAGCAGTTACTCGGGCAGATCGAACACTGAAGCTTTCTTT
- | - | TRBJ1-2 | TRBV6-1 | CASSERENLYGYTF | TGTGCCAGCAGTGAGCGGGAGAATCTCTATGGCTACACCTTC
TRBD1 | - | TRBJ2-7 | TRBV5-1 | CASSLGGQGPDEQYF | TGCGCCAGCAGCTTGGGTGGACAGGGACCGGACGAGCAGTACTTC
- | - | TRBJ2-3 | TRBV7-3 | CASSLRGGGTDTQYF | TGTGCCAGCAGTCTTCGGGGCGGGGGCACAGATACGCAGTATTTT
TRBD1 | - | TRBJ1-3 | TRBV7-3 | CASLPPGQGDSGNTIYF | TGTGCCAGCTTACCCCCGGGACAGGGTGACTCTGGAAACACCATATATTTT
- | few | TRBJ2-2 | TRBV29-1 | CSVHTDSNTGELFF | TGCAGCGTTCACACGGACAGTAACACCGGGGAGCTGTTTTTT
- | few | TRBJ2-7 | TRBV5-6 | CASSLSHDSSSYEQYF | TGTGCCAGCAGCTTGAGTCACGACTCGAGCTCCTACGAGCAGTACTTC
- | - | TRBJ2-5 | TRBV5-6 | CASSREGQGVQETQYF | TGTGCCAGCAGCCGGGAGGGACAGGGTGTACAAGAGACCCAGTACTTC
- | - | TRBJ1-1 | TRBV5-4 | CASSLGKGLLTEAFF | TGTGCCAGCAGCTTGGGGAAGGGGCTATTGACTGAAGCTTTCTTT
TRBD2 | - | TRBJ2-2 | TRBV30 | CAWTRGLAYTGELFF | TGTGCCTGGACGCGAGGACTAGCATACACCGGGGAGCTGTTTTTT
TRBD2 | - | TRBJ2-4 | TRBV4-2 | CASSQIGGRIAKNIQYF | TGTGCCAGCAGCCAGATTGGCGGGAGAATAGCCAAAAACATTCAGTACTTC
- | - | TRBJ2-3 | TRBV30 | CAWSVELNTQYF | TGTGCCTGGAGTGTTGAGTTAAATACGCAGTATTTT
- | - | TRBJ2-5 | TRBV29-1 | CSVYRETQYF | TGCAGCGTCTACAGGGAGACCCAGTACTTC
TRBD2 | - | TRBJ2-3 | TRBV4-2 | CASSQDSGRSSWTDTQYF | TGTGCCAGCAGCCAAGATAGCGGGAGGTCCTCTTGGACAGATACGCAGTATTTT
TRBD2 | - | TRBJ2-3 | TRBV19 | CASSSLAGVGDTQYF | TGTGCCAGTAGTAGTCTAGCGGGAGTGGGAGATACGCAGTATTTT
TRBD1 | - | TRBJ2-3 | TRBV7-8 | CASSLSGPGQGLGTDTQYF | TGTGCCAGCAGCTTAAGTGGTCCGGGACAGGGACTTGGCACAGATACGCAGTATTTT
TRBD1 | - | TRBJ1-3 | TRBV18 | CASSPSGTGTGNTIYF | TGTGCCAGCTCACCATCCGGGACAGGGACTGGAAACACCATATATTTT
TRBD1 | - | TRBJ1-5 | TRBV10-3 | CAITIMHRGWRFHYQPQHF | TGTGCCATCACCATCATGCACAGGGGCTGGAGATTTCACTATCAGCCCCAGCATTTT
TRBD2 | - | TRBJ2-1 | TRBV5-1 | CASLAGNNEQFF | TGCGCCAGCCTAGCGGGAAACAATGAGCAGTTCTTC
- | few | TRBJ2-1 | TRBV30 | CAWSATGEQFF | TGTGCCTGGAGTGCAACAGGTGAGCAGTTCTTC
TRBD2 | once | TRBJ2-7 | TRBV27 | CASSLRGAGAYEQYF | TGTGCCAGCAGTTTAAGAGGGGCGGGAGCTTACGAGCAGTACTTC
- | - | TRBJ1-2 | TRBV7-9 | CASSLDGCYTF | TGTGCCAGCAGCTTAGACGGGTGCTACACCTTC
- | - | TRBJ2-5 | TRBV5-4 | CASSLAGGETQYF | TGTGCCAGCAGCCTCGCAGGAGGTGAGACCCAGTACTTC
- | - | TRBJ2-2 | TRBV7-9 | CSGPSNTGELFF | TGTAGCGGGCCTTCCAACACCGGGGAGCTGTTTTTT
TRBD2 | - | TRBJ2-7 | TRBV7-2 | CASSLSTGGASYEQYF | TGTGCCAGCAGCTTATCAACGGGAGGTGCCTCCTACGAGCAGTACTTC
- | - | TRBJ2-3 | TRBV16 | CASRRDTTDTQYF | TGTGCCAGCCGCCGGGACACCACAGATACGCAGTATTTT
- | - | TRBJ2-7 | TRBV29-1 | CSVLAYEQYF | TGCAGCGTCTTAGCCTACGAGCAGTACTTC
TRBD1 | few | TRBJ1-2 | TRBV5-6 | CASSLRATGGNYGYTF | TGTGCCAGCAGCTTGCGTGCGACAGGGGGCAACTATGGCTACACCTTC
- | - | TRBJ2-6 | TRBV29-1 | CSGRVSGANVLTF | TGCAGCGGCAGGGTTTCTGGGGCCAACGTCCTGACTTTC
- | - | TRBJ2-7 | TRBV1 | CTSSRAVSRDNSIYEQYF | TGCACCAGCAGCCGGGCCGTCTCCCGGGACAACAGCATCTACGAGCAGTACTTC
TRBD1 | - | TRBJ2-7 | TRBV18 | CASSLGQGELYEQYF | TGTGCCAGCTCACTTGGACAGGGTGAACTGTACGAGCAGTACTTC
TRBD1 | - | TRBJ1-5 | TRBV27 | CATGGGSNQPQHF | TGTGCCACAGGGGGAGGTAGCAATCAGCCCCAGCATTTT
TRBD2 | few | TRBJ2-3 | TRBV7-6 | CASSTPQTSGRALDTQYF | TGTGCCAGCAGCACGCCGCAAACTAGCGGGAGGGCCCTAGATACGCAGTATTTT
- | few | TRBJ1-5 | TRBV4-1 | CASSQEGDSNQPQHF | TGCGCCAGCAGCCAAGAAGGAGATAGCAATCAGCCCCAGCATTTT
- | - | TRBJ2-5 | TRBV6-5 | CASATYSGDKETQYF | TGTGCCAGCGCAACCTATAGCGGAGATAAAGAGACCCAGTACTTC
- | - | TRBJ2-7 | TRBV6-5 | CASNPGVRGGYEQYF | TGTGCCAGCAATCCCGGGGTGAGAGGGGGCTACGAGCAGTACTTC
TRBD1 | - | TRBJ1-1 | TRBV5-1 | CASSLTDRVTTEAFF | TGCGCCAGCAGCTTGACGGACAGGGTTACCACTGAAGCTTTCTTT